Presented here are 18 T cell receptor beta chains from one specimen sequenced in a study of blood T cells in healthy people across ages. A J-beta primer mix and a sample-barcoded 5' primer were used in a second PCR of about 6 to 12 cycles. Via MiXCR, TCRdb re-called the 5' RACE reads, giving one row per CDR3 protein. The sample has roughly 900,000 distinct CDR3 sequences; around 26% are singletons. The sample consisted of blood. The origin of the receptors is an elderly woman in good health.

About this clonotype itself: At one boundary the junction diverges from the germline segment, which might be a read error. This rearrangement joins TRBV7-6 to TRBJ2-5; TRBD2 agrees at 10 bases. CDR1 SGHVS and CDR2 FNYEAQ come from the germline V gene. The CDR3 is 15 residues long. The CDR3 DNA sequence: TGTGCCAGCAGCTTAGGGCTAGCGGGGGTAGAGACCCAGTGCTTC. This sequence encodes CASSLGLAGVETQCF.

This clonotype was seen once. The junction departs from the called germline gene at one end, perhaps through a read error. The CDR3 nucleotides are TGTGCCAGCAGCCCTCCCGGGGGCACAGATGCGCAGTATTTT. It is translated as CASSPPGGTDAQYF. The chain is built from TRBV9 and TRBJ2-3, with D perhaps TRBD1 or TRBD2 (6 bases each). This CDR3 is built from 14 residues. CDR1 SGDLS and CDR2 YYNGEE come from the germline V gene.

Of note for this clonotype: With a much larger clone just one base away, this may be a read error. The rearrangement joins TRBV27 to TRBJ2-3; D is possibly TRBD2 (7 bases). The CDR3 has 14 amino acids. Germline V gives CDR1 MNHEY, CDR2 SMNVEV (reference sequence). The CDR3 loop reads CACRGGVGTDTQYF. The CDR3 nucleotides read TGTGCCTGCAGAGGGGGGGTCGGCACAGATACGCAGTATTTT.

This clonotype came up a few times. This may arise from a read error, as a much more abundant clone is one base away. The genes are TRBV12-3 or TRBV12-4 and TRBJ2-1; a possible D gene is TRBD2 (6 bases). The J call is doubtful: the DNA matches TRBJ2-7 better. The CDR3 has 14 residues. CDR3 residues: CASSLGGTYNEQYF. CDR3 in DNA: TGTGCCAGCAGTCTCGGGGGAACGTACAATGAGCAGTACTTC.

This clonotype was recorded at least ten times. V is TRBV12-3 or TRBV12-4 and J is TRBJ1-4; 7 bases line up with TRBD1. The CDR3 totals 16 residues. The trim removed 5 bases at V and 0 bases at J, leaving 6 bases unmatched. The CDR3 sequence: CASSRGQAPTNEKLFF. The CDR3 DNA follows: TGTGCCAGCAGTCGTGGACAGGCTCCAACTAATGAAAAACTGTTTTTT.

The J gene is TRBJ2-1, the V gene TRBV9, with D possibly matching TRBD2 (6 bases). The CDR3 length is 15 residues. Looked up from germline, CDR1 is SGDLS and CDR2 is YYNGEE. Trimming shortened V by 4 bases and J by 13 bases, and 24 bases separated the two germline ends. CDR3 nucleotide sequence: TGTGCCAGCAGCCATCTACCGGGGACTCAAGAGACCCAGTTCTTC. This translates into CASSHLPGTQETQFF.

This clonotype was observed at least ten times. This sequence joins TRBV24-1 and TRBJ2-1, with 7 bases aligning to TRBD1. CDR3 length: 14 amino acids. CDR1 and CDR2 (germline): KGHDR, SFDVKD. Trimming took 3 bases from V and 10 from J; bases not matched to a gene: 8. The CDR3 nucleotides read TGTGCCACCAGTGATGCAGGGGGACAAAGGGAGCAGTTCTTC. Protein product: CATSDAGGQREQFF.

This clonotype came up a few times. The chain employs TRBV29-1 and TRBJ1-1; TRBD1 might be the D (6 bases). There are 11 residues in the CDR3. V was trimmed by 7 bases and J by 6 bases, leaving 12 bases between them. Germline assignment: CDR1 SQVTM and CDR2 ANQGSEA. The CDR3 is CSASWGPEAFF. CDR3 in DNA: TGCAGCGCGAGTTGGGGGCCTGAAGCTTTCTTT.

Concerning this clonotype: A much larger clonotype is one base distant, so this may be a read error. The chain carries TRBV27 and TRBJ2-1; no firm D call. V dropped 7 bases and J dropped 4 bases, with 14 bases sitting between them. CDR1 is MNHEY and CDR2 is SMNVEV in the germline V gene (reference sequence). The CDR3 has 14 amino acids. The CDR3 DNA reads TGTGCCAGCACCCGACTGGCCCTATACAATGAGCAGTTCTTC. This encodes CASTRLALYNEQFF.

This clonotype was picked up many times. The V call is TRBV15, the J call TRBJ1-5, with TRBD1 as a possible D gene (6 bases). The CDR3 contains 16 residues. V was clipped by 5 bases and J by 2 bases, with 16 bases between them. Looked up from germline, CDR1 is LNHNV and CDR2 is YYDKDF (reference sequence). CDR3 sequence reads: CATSGLRAGGNQPQHF. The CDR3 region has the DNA TGTGCCACCAGCGGCCTTCGAGCAGGGGGCAATCAGCCCCAGCATTTT.

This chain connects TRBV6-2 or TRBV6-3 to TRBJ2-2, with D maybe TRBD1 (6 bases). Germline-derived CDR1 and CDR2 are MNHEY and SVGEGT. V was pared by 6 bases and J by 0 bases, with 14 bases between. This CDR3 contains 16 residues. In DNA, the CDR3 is TGTGCCAGCAGAAAAGGACAGTTCGCGAACACCGGGGAGCTGTTTTTT. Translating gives CASRKGQFANTGELFF.

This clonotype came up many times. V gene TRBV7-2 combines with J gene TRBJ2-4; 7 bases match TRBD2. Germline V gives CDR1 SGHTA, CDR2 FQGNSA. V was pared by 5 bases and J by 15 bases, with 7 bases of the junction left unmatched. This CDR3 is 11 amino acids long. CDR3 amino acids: CASSPGLEGYF. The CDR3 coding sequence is TGTGCCAGCAGCCCAGGACTAGAGGGGTACTTC. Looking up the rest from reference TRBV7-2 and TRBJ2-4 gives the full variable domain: GAGVSQSPSNKVTEKGKDVELRCDPISGHTALYWYRQSLGQGLEFLIYFQGNSAPDKSGLPSDRFSAERTGGSVSTLTIQRTQQEDSAVYLCASSPGLEGYFGAGTRLSVL.

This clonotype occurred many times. Written as DNA, the CDR3 is TGTGCCAGCAGCTTCGGCGGCGGGGGGGCTCTCACAGATACGCAGTATTTT. Its translation: CASSFGGGGALTDTQYF. This chain links TRBV7-2 with TRBJ2-3; 9 bases are shared with TRBD2. The J segment lost 2 bases and the V segment lost 3 bases, leaving 9 bases of the junction unmatched. This CDR3 spans 17 amino acids. From germline, CDR1 is SGHTA and CDR2 FQGNSA.

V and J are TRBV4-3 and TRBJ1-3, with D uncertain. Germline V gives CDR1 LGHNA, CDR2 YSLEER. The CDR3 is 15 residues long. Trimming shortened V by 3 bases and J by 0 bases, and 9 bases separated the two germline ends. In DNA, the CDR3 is TGCGCCAGCAGCCAGGAGCTGCTCTCTGGAAACACCATATATTTT. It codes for CASSQELLSGNTIYF.

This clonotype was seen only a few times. The chain's CDR3 is CASSDVGGRNEQFF. The CDR3 DNA follows: TGTGCCAGCAGTGATGTCGGGGGTCGCAATGAGCAGTTCTTC. The rearrangement links TRBV6-1 to TRBJ2-1, with a possible D match to TRBD2 (6 bases). The CDR3 covers 14 residues. CDR1 is MNHNS, CDR2 SASEGT, per germline. Between the trimmed V and J ends, which lost 3 bases and 6 bases, there was a span of 12 bases.

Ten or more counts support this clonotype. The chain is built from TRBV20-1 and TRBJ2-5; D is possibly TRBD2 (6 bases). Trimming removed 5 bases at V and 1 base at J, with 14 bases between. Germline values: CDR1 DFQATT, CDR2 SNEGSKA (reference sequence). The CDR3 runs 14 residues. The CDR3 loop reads CSAYPGLPQETQYF. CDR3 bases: TGCAGTGCTTACCCGGGACTTCCCCAAGAGACCCAGTACTTC.

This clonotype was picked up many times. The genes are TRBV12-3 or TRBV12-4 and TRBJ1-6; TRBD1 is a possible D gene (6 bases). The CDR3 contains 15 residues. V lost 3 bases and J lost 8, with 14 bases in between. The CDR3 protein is CASSLDSRGDSPLHF. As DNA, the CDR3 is TGTGCCAGCAGTTTGGATAGTAGGGGGGATTCACCCCTCCACTTT.

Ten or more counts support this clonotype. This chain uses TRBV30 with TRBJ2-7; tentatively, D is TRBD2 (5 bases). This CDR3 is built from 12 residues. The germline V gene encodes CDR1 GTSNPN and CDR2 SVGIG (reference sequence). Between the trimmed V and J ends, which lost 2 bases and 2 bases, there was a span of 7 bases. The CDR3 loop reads CAWSLEAYEQYF. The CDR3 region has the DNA TGTGCCTGGAGTCTGGAGGCCTACGAGCAGTACTTC.